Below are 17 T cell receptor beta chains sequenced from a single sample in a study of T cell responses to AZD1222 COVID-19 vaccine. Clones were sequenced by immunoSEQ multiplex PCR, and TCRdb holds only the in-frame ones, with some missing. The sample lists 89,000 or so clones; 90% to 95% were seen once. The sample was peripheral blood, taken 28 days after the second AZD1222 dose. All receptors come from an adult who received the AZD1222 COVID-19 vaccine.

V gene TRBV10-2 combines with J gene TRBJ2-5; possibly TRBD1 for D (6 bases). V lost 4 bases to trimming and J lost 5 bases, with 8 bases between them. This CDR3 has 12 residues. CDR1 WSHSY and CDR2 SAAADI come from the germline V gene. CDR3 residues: CASSVGAETQYF. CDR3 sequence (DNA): TGCGCCAGCAGTGTGGGGGCGGAGACCCAGTACTTC.

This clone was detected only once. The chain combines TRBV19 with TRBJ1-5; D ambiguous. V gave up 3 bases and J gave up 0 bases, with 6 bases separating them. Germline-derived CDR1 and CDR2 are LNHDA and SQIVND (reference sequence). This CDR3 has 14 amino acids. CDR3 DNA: TGTGCCAGTAGTATTGGTCTTAGCAATCAGCCCCAGCATTTT. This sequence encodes CASSIGLSNQPQHF.

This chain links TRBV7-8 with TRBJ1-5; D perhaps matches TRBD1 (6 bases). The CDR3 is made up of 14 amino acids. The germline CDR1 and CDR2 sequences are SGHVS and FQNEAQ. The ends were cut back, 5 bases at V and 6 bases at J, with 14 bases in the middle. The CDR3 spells CASSPGTNSQPQHF. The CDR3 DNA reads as TGTGCCAGCAGCCCCGGGACAAATTCTCAGCCCCAGCATTTT.

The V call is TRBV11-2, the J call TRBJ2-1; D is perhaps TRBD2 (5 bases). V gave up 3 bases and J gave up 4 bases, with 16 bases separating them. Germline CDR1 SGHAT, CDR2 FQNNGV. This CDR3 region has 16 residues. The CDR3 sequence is CASSFSARTAYNEQFF. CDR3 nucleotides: TGTGCCAGCAGCTTCTCCGCCCGGACTGCTTACAATGAGCAGTTCTTC. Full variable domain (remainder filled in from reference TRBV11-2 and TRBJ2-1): EAGVAQSPRYKIIEKRQSVAFWCNPISGHATLYWYQQILGQGPKLLIQFQNNGVVDDSQLPKDRFSAERLKGVDSTLKIQPAKLEDSAVYLCASSFSARTAYNEQFFGPGTRLTVL.

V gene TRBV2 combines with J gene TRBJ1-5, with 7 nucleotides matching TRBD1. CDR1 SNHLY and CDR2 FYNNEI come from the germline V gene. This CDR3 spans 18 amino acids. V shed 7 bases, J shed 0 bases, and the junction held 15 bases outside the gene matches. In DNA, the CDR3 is TGTGCCAGCACCCGCCCGGGACAGAACTTCTATAGCAATCAGCCCCAGCATTTT. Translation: CASTRPGQNFYSNQPQHF.

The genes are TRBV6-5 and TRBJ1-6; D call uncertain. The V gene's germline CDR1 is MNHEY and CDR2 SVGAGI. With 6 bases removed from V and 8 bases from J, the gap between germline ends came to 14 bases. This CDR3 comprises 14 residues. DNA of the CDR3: TGTGCCAGCAGCCGGACGGCCGGGGATTCACCCCTCCACTTT. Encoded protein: CASSRTAGDSPLHF.

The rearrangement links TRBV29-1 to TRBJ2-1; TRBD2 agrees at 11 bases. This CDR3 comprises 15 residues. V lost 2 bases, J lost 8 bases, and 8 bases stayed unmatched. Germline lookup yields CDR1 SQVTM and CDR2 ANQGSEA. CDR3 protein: CSVEKGSGGAYEQFF. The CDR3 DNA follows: TGCAGCGTTGAAAAAGGTAGCGGGGGGGCCTATGAGCAGTTCTTC.

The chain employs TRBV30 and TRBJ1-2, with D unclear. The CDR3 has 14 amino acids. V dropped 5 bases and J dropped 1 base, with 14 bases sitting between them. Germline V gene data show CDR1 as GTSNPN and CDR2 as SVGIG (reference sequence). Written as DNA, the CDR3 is TGTGCCTGGGCCGTCGCGGGGAGTAACTATGGCTACACCTTC. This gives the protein CAWAVAGSNYGYTF.

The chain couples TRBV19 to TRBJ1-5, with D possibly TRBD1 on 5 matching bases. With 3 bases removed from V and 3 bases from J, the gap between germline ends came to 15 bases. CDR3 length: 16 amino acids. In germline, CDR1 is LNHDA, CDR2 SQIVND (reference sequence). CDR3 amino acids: CASSIWGRAFNQPQHF. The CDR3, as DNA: TGTGCCAGTAGTATTTGGGGCAGGGCTTTCAATCAGCCCCAGCATTTT. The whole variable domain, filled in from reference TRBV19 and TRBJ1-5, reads DGGITQSPKYLFRKEGQNVTLSCEQNLNHDAMYWYRQDPGQGLRLIYYSQIVNDFQKGDIAEGYSVSREKKESFPLTVTSAQKNPTAFYLCASSIWGRAFNQPQHFGDGTRLSIL.

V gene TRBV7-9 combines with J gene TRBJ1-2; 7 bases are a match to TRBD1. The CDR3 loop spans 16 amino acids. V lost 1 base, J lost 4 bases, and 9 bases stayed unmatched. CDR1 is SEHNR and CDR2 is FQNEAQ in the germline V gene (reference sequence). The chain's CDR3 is CASSLGAGQETYGYTF. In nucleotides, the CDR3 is TGTGCCAGCAGCTTAGGGGCAGGACAGGAGACCTATGGCTACACCTTC.

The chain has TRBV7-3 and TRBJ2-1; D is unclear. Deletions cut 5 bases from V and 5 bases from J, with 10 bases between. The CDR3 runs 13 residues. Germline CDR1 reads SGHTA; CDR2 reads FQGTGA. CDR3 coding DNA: TGTGCCAGCAGCCTCGGGCCTAACAATGAGCAGTTCTTC. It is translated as CASSLGPNNEQFF.

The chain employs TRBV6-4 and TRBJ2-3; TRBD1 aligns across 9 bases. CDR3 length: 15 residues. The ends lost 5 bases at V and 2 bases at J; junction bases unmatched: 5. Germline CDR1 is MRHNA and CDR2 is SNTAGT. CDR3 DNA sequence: TGTGCCAGCAGTTCCACAGGGGGCCACACAGATACGCAGTATTTT. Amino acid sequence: CASSSTGGHTDTQYF.

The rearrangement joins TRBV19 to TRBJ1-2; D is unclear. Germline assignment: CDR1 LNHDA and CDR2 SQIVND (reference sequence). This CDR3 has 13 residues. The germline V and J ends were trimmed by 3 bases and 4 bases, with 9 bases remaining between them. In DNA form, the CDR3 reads TGTGCCAGTAGTATTTACAGCCTCTATGGCTACACCTTC. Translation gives CASSIYSLYGYTF.

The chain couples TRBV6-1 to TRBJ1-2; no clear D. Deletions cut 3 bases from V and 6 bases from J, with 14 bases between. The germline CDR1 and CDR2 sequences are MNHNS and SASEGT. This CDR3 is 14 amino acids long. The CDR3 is CASSENRYGDGYTF. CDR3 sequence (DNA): TGTGCCAGCAGTGAGAATCGGTACGGTGATGGCTACACCTTC.

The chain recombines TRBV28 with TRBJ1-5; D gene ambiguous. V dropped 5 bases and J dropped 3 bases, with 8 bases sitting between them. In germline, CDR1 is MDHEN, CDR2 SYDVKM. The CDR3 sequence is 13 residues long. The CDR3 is CASSLVTNQPQHF. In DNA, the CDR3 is TGTGCCAGCAGTCTGGTCACCAATCAGCCCCAGCATTTT.

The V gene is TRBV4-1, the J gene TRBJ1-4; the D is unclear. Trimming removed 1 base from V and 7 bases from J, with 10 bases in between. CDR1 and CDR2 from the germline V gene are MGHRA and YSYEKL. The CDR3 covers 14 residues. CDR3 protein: CASSQGSGSEKLFF. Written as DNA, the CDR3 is TGCGCCAGCAGCCAAGGGTCCGGTAGTGAAAAACTGTTTTTT.

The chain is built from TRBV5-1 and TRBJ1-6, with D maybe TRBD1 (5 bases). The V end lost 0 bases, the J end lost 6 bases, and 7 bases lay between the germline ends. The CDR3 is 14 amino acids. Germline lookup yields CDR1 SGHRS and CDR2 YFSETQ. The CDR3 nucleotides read TGCGCCAGCAGCTTGGAGACAGTTAATTCACCCCTCCACTTT. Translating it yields CASSLETVNSPLHF.